These 21 T cell receptor beta chains were sequenced from one sample in a study of blood T cell repertoires in COVID-19. Sequencing was performed with immunoSEQ multiplex PCR; in TCRdb, only in-frame clones are kept and a portion is missing. Seen here are 300,000 to 450,000 clones, 70% to 90% observed once, and the top ten hold about 1.5%. The material sequenced was PBMCs or T cells enriched from blood (not recorded which). Receptors were obtained from a man aged 25-45 years who had recovered from COVID-19.

The chain has TRBV7-2 and TRBJ1-2; 10 nucleotides line up with TRBD1. Germline lookup yields CDR1 SGHTA and CDR2 FQGNSA. J was trimmed by 8 bases and V by 4 bases; bases with no gene match: 1. The CDR3 runs to 12 residues. CDR3 nucleotide sequence: TGTGCCAGCAGCTGGACAGGGGGAGGCTACACCTTC. Amino acids: CASSWTGGGYTF.

The genes are TRBV27 and TRBJ1-4; possible D gene TRBD1, 5 bases. The CDR3 sequence is 15 residues long. V was clipped by 3 bases and J by 0 bases, with 8 bases between them. CDR1 and CDR2 (germline): MNHEY, SMNVEV (reference sequence). The CDR3 DNA reads TGTGCCAGCAGTTTTGGGGGGGCAACTAATGAAAAACTGTTTTTT. As protein: CASSFGGATNEKLFF.

The chain joins TRBV2 to TRBJ1-4; 9 positions agree with TRBD1. With 4 bases clipped from V and 5 bases from J, the junction kept 2 bases outside the gene matches. Germline V gives CDR1 SNHLY, CDR2 FYNNEI. The CDR3 consists of 14 residues. CDR3 region: CASSVGQGNEKLFF. The CDR3 region has the DNA TGTGCCAGCAGTGTGGGACAGGGCAATGAAAAACTGTTTTTT.

This clone was seen a handful of times. The V and J genes are TRBV5-1 and TRBJ1-5; D perhaps matches TRBD1 (5 bases). Germline V gives CDR1 SGHRS, CDR2 YFSETQ. The CDR3 runs to 13 residues. Trimming removed 4 bases at V and 1 base at J, with 6 bases between. The CDR3 DNA reads as TGCGCCAGCAGCCGGGGGAGCAATCAGCCCCAGCATTTT. Translating it yields CASSRGSNQPQHF.

V usage is TRBV6-2 or TRBV6-3 and J usage is TRBJ1-1; D not certain. The germline gives CDR1 MNHEY, CDR2 SVGEGT. This CDR3 region has 14 residues. V was shortened by 6 bases and J by 4 bases, with 15 bases between the two germline ends. The DNA of the CDR3 is TGTGCCAGCAGCCTCGTAATGATGAGCACTGAAGCTTTCTTT. As protein: CASSLVMMSTEAFF.

This chain joins TRBV27 and TRBJ1-5; 10 bases map to TRBD1. Per the germline V gene, CDR1 is MNHEY and CDR2 is SMNVEV (reference sequence). J gave up 0 bases and V 1 base, and 12 bases lay outside the gene matches. The CDR3 is made up of 20 amino acids. CDR3 DNA: TGTGCCAGCAGTTTATTCGGAATAACCGGACAGGGGGATAGCAATCAGCCCCAGCATTTT. Translated: CASSLFGITGQGDSNQPQHF.

The rearrangement uses TRBV12-3 or TRBV12-4 and TRBJ2-7; TRBD1 agrees at 12 bases. This CDR3 comprises 13 residues. After removal of 8 bases from V and 7 bases from J, the junction contained 6 bases not matched to a gene. The CDR3 bases are TGTGCCAGCGGACGGGACAGGGGGCGAGAGCAGTACTTC. This codes for CASGRDRGREQYF.

The gene calls are TRBV5-1 and TRBJ1-2; 11 bases line up with TRBD1. The CDR3 covers 15 residues. The V gene end was trimmed by 7 bases and the J gene end by 7 bases; junction bases not matched to a gene: 12. Germline V lookup: CDR1 SGHRS, CDR2 YFSETQ. The CDR3 protein is CASDPNGQGAGGYTF. In DNA, the CDR3 is TGCGCCAGCGACCCGAATGGACAGGGGGCTGGTGGCTACACCTTC.

This clone appeared a single time. The chain couples TRBV30 to TRBJ1-2; D may be TRBD1 (5 bases). This CDR3 comprises 13 residues. The V gene's germline CDR1 is GTSNPN and CDR2 SVGIG (reference sequence). V was trimmed by 3 bases and J by 4 bases, leaving 12 bases between them. The CDR3 DNA follows: TGTGCCTGGAGGGTTGGGGGGGTCTATGGCTACACCTTC. Protein: CAWRVGGVYGYTF. Variable domain in full (rest from reference TRBV30 and TRBJ1-2): SQTIHQWPATLVQPVGSPLSLECTVEGTSNPNLYWYRQAAGRGLQLLFYSVGIGQISSEVPQNLSASRPQDRQFILSSKKLLLSDSGFYLCAWRVGGVYGYTFGSGTRLTVV.

V and J are TRBV7-9 and TRBJ1-6, with D unclear. The germline CDR1 and CDR2 sequences are SEHNR and FQNEAQ (reference sequence). This CDR3 is built from 11 residues. V was trimmed by 7 bases and J by 13 bases, leaving 11 bases between them. The CDR3 sequence is CASTLEIPLHF. The CDR3 nucleotides are TGTGCCAGCACACTGGAGATCCCCCTCCACTTT.

The chain uses TRBV7-2 and TRBJ2-5, with TRBD1 matching 12 bases. The CDR3 loop spans 16 amino acids. The V gene end was trimmed by 11 bases and the J gene end by 5 bases; junction bases not matched to a gene: 15. Germline V lookup: CDR1 SGHTA, CDR2 FQGNSA. CDR3 sequence (DNA): TGTGCCGGAGTTTCCACCGGGACAGGGGGCGCGGAGACCCAGTACTTC. Its protein product is CAGVSTGTGGAETQYF.

This clone showed up just once. The chain couples TRBV20-1 to TRBJ1-1, with a weak D call TRBD1 (5 bases). CDR3 length: 11 amino acids. Trimming stripped 6 bases from V and 8 bases from J, with 13 bases between. Germline V lookup: CDR1 DFQATT, CDR2 SNEGSKA (reference sequence). The DNA of the CDR3 is TGCAGTGCGACGGAGGGGCGGGAAGCTTTCTTT. Its protein product is CSATEGREAFF.

The V call is TRBV19, the J call TRBJ2-3, with 10 bases aligning to TRBD2. The CDR3 covers 16 residues. Germline trimming cut 4 bases from V and 0 bases from J; bases unmatched to any gene: 4. CDR1 is LNHDA, CDR2 SQIVND, per germline (reference sequence). CDR3 in DNA: TGTGCCAGTAGTAAAACGGGACTAGCGAGCACAGATACGCAGTATTTT. Translation: CASSKTGLASTDTQYF.

CDR3 bases: TGTGCCAGCAGTTACCGGTTGACAGGGGTAGACACTGAAGCTTTCTTT. Protein: CASSYRLTGVDTEAFF. The chain recombines TRBV6-5 with TRBJ1-1; 8 bases map to TRBD1. The CDR3 is made up of 16 amino acids. Germline V gives CDR1 MNHEY, CDR2 SVGAGI. The ends lost 2 bases at V and 3 bases at J; junction bases unmatched: 8.

In its sample, this clone was seen once. The CDR3, as DNA: TGTGCCAGCAGTGAACAGGGGGCGCGAGAGACCCAGTACTTC. Translating it yields CASSEQGARETQYF. This sequence joins TRBV2 and TRBJ2-5, with 8 nucleotides matching TRBD1. Germline loops: CDR1 SNHLY, CDR2 FYNNEI. V dropped 2 bases and J dropped 4; count of bases not matched to a gene: 3. The CDR3 covers 14 residues.

In its sample, this clone was seen a few times. This chain uses TRBV7-9 with TRBJ1-5; a possible D gene is TRBD1 (5 bases). Germline V gene data show CDR1 as SEHNR and CDR2 as FQNEAQ (reference sequence). CDR3 length: 15 amino acids. Deletions cut 5 bases from V and 5 bases from J, with 16 bases between. The CDR3: CASSQSDRKDQPQHF. The CDR3 DNA follows: TGTGCCAGCAGCCAATCTGACAGAAAGGATCAGCCCCAGCATTTT.

On this clone itself: A junction boundary mismatches the germline segment, possibly from a read error. Other DNA sequences in this sample translate to the same CDR3. The chain has TRBV4-3 and TRBJ1-2; TRBD1 might be the D (6 bases). Germline V CDR1 and CDR2: LGHNA, YSLEER. The CDR3 has 16 residues. The chain's CDR3 is CASSQDQGQGNYGYTF. The CDR3 nucleotides read TGCGCCAGCAGCCAAGATCAGGGGCAGGGGAACTATGGCTACACTTTC.

The CDR3 region is CASSEKPVDLNSPLHF. The CDR3 DNA reads as TGTGCCAGCAGTGAAAAGCCTGTAGATCTAAATTCACCCCTCCACTTT. The gene calls are TRBV2 and TRBJ1-6; no clear D. Deletions cut 2 bases from V and 7 bases from J, with 15 bases between. The CDR3 has 16 amino acids. Germline values: CDR1 SNHLY, CDR2 FYNNEI.

This clone was seen a few times. The same CDR3 arises from other DNA sequences in this sample as well. J is TRBJ1-6 and V is TRBV7-2; perhaps TRBD1 as D (5 bases). CDR3 size: 14 residues. V gave up 3 bases and J gave up 6 bases, with 9 bases separating them. Germline lookup yields CDR1 SGHTA and CDR2 FQGNSA. The CDR3 DNA reads as TGTGCCAGCAGCTTTCAGGGATCTAATTCACCCCTCCACTTT. Translated, it gives CASSFQGSNSPLHF. Looking up the rest from reference TRBV7-2 and TRBJ1-6 gives the full variable domain: GAGVSQSPSNKVTEKGKDVELRCDPISGHTALYWYRQSLGQGLEFLIYFQGNSAPDKSGLPSDRFSAERTGGSVSTLTIQRTQQEDSAVYLCASSFQGSNSPLHFGNGTRLTVT.

This chain joins TRBV12-5 and TRBJ1-1, with a tentative D call TRBD1 (6 bases). Germline CDR1 is LGHNT and CDR2 is FRNRAP. The CDR3 contains 16 residues. The ends were cut back, 5 bases at V and 3 bases at J, with 19 bases in the middle. The CDR3 coding sequence is TGTGCTAGTGGTCGAGGGCCCCAGGGGCGGGACACTGAAGCTTTCTTT. Protein product: CASGRGPQGRDTEAFF.

In this sample, this clone turned up once. The J gene is TRBJ1-2, the V gene TRBV6-2 or TRBV6-3; 7 positions match TRBD1. V dropped 6 bases and J dropped 2; count of bases not matched to a gene: 9. CDR3 length: 15 amino acids. The V gene's germline CDR1 is MNHEY and CDR2 SVGEGT. CDR3 amino acids: CASSLTSGQNYGYTF. The CDR3 coding sequence is TGTGCCAGCAGCCTAACCTCGGGACAGAACTATGGCTACACCTTC.